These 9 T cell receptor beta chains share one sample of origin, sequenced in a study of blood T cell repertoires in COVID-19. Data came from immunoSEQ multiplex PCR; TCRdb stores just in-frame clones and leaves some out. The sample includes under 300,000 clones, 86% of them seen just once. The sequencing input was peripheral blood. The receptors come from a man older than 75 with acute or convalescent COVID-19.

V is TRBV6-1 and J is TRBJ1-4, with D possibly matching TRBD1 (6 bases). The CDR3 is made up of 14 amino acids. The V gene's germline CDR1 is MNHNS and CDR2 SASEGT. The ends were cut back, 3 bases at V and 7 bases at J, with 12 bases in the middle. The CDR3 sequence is CASSEWGPGEKLFF. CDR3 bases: TGTGCCAGCAGTGAGTGGGGGCCCGGTGAAAAACTGTTTTTT.

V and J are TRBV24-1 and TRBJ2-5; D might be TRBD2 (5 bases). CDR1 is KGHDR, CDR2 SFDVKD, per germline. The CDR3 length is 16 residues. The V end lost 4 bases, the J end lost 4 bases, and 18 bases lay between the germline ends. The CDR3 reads CATSDRHAPSRETQYF. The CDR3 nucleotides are TGTGCCACCAGTGACCGTCATGCACCTAGCCGAGAGACCCAGTACTTC.

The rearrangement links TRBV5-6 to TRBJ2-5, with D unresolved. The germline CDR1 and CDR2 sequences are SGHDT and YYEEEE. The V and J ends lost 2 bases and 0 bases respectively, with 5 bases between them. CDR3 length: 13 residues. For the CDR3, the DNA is TGTGCCAGCAGCTTTCCGGACCAAGAGACCCAGTACTTC. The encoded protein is CASSFPDQETQYF.

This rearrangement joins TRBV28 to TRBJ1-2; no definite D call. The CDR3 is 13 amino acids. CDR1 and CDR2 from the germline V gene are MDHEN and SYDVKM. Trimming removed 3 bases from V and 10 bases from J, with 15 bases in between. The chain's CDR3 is CASSFSSPIVYTF. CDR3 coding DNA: TGTGCCAGCAGTTTTAGCAGTCCTATAGTCTACACCTTC.

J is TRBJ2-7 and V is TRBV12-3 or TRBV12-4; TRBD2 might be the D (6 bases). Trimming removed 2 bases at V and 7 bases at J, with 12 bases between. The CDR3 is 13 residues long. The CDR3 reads CASSLPGLREQYF. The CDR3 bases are TGTGCCAGCAGTTTACCGGGACTCCGGGAGCAGTACTTC.

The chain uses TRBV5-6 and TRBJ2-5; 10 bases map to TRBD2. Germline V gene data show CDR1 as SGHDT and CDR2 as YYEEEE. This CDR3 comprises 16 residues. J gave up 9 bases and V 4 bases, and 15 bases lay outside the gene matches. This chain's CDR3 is CASSARSLAGALAQYF. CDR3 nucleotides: TGTGCCAGCAGCGCTCGAAGTCTAGCGGGAGCCTTGGCCCAGTACTTC.

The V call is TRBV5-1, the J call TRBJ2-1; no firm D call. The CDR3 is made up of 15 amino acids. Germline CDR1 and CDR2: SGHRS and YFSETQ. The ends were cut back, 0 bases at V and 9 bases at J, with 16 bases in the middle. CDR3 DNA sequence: TGCGCCAGCAGCTTGGGAGTAACTCGATACGGTGAGCAGTTCTTC. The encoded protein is CASSLGVTRYGEQFF.

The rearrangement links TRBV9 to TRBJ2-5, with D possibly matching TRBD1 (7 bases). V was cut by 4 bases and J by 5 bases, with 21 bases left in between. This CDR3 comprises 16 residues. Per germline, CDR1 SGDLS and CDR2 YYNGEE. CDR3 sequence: CASSLSQGGDWETQYF. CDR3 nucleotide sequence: TGTGCCAGCAGCCTGTCCCAGGGGGGTGACTGGGAGACCCAGTACTTC.

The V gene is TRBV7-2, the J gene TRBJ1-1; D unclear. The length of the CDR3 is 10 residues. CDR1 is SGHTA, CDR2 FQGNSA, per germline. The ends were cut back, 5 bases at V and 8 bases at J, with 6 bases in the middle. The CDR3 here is CASSIREAFF. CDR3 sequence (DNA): TGTGCCAGCAGCATACGGGAAGCTTTCTTT.